These 14 T cell receptor beta chains were sequenced from one sample in a study of early T cells in non-severe SARS-CoV-2 infection. TCRdb processed the 5' RACE reads anew with MiXCR; each CDR3 protein has one entry. The table lists approximately 70,000 distinct CDR3 sequences, over 9.5% of them singletons. The sample was whole blood, taken at baseline. Receptor source: an adult who was a healthcare worker with PCR-confirmed SARS-CoV-2 infection or an uninfected control (not recorded which).

This clonotype was recorded many times. The rearrangement links TRBV5-1 to TRBJ2-1; 10 bases agree with TRBD1. This CDR3 has 15 residues. In germline, CDR1 is SGHRS, CDR2 YFSETQ. The J segment lost 1 base and the V segment lost 4 bases, leaving 2 bases of the junction unmatched. CDR3 sequence: CASSVGQGSYNEQFF. In DNA form, the CDR3 reads TGCGCCAGCAGCGTGGGACAGGGGTCCTACAATGAGCAGTTCTTC. The variable domain in full, completed from reference TRBV5-1 and TRBJ2-1, reads KAGVTQTPRYLIKTRGQQVTLSCSPISGHRSVSWYQQTPGQGLQFLFEYFSETQRNKGNFPGRFSGRQFSNSRSEMNVSTLELGDSALYLCASSVGQGSYNEQFFGPGTRLTVL.

The CDR3 nucleotides read TGTGCCTGGAGAGACAGGCGGGATTCACCCCTCCACTTT. Residues: CAWRDRRDSPLHF. The rearrangement links TRBV30 to TRBJ1-6, with a possible D match to TRBD1 (6 bases). CDR1 is GTSNPN and CDR2 is SVGIG in the germline V gene (reference sequence). Trimming shortened V by 3 bases and J by 8 bases, and 11 bases separated the two germline ends. CDR3 length: 13 amino acids.

At least ten counts were recorded for this clonotype. The chain joins TRBV5-1 to TRBJ2-3, with D possibly TRBD2 on 7 matching bases. The ends were cut back, 7 bases at V and 1 base at J, with 25 bases in the middle. The CDR3 has 18 residues. The V gene's germline CDR1 is SGHRS and CDR2 YFSETQ. CDR3 bases: TGCGCCAGCGCCCTACTCCCGGGGGGCGCCGTGGGCACAGATACGCAGTATTTT. Protein product: CASALLPGGAVGTDTQYF.

This clonotype was detected ten times or more. The V gene is TRBV10-3, the J gene TRBJ1-6, with 8 positions matching TRBD1. J lost 7 bases, V lost 5 bases, and 7 bases had no gene match. This CDR3 contains 15 residues. Germline CDR1 reads ENHRY; CDR2 reads SYGVKD. CDR3 DNA sequence: TGTGCCATCAGTCCCGGACAGGGTGAGAATTCACCCCTCCACTTT. Amino acid sequence: CAISPGQGENSPLHF.

This clonotype was counted a few times. CDR3 DNA: TGTGCCAGCAGCTTATCGTCGTCGGCTTTCTTT. It encodes CASSLSSSAFF. The chain joins TRBV7-9 to TRBJ1-1, with no clear D. The CDR3 totals 11 residues. V was trimmed by 2 bases and J by 11 bases, leaving 9 bases between them. Germline assignment: CDR1 SEHNR and CDR2 FQNEAQ (reference sequence).

The rearrangement links TRBV7-2 to TRBJ1-3, with a tentative D call TRBD1 (6 bases). V was shortened by 5 bases and J by 2 bases, with 13 bases between the two germline ends. Germline-derived CDR1 and CDR2 are SGHTA and FQGNSA. The CDR3 length is 15 residues. The CDR3, as DNA: TGTGCCAGCAGCCCTAGCCCAGGGGCTGGAAACACCATATATTTT. Translating gives CASSPSPGAGNTIYF.

The CDR3 DNA is TGCAGTGCTAGAGCTTACAGGGTTGAAGCTTTCTTT. Its translation is CSARAYRVEAFF. This chain connects TRBV20-1 to TRBJ1-1, with TRBD1 as a possible D gene (6 bases). The V end lost 1 base, the J end lost 7 bases, and 10 bases lay between the germline ends. CDR1 and CDR2 (germline): DFQATT, SNEGSKA (reference sequence). This CDR3 spans 12 amino acids.

Only a few counts were recorded for this clonotype. The gene calls are TRBV6-5 and TRBJ2-2; unclear D gene. The germline V gene has CDR1 MNHEY and CDR2 SVGAGI. Trimming removed 7 bases from V and 4 bases from J, with 13 bases in between. The CDR3 length is 14 residues. CDR3 sequence reads: CASNRITSTGELFF. In DNA form, the CDR3 reads TGTGCCAGCAATAGGATTACGAGCACCGGGGAGCTGTTTTTT.

This clonotype was observed a few times. The chain couples TRBV5-4 to TRBJ2-1; D uncertain. The CDR3 spans 14 residues. V was cut by 1 base and J by 0 bases, with 5 bases left in between. Germline CDR1 SGHNT, CDR2 YYREEE (reference sequence). The CDR3 protein is CASSLWSSYNEQFF. The DNA of the CDR3 is TGTGCCAGCAGCTTGTGGAGCTCCTACAATGAGCAGTTCTTC.

In its sample, this clonotype was seen a few times. The rearrangement joins TRBV3-1 to TRBJ1-5, with D perhaps TRBD1 (6 bases). CDR1 LGHDT and CDR2 YNNKEL come from the germline V gene (reference sequence). The CDR3 contains 16 residues. The V end lost 2 bases, the J end lost 1 base, and 12 bases lay between the germline ends. CDR3 region: CASSQYPGQSNQPQHF. Here the CDR3 DNA reads TGTGCCAGCAGCCAATACCCCGGACAGAGCAATCAGCCCCAGCATTTT.

In regard to this clonotype: An end of the junction differs from the germline gene, which may be a read error. In DNA form, the CDR3 reads TGTGTCAGCAGCTTACAGCGGAACACAGATACGCAGTATTTT. It codes for CVSSLQRNTDTQYF. The rearrangement links TRBV7-3 to TRBJ2-3; TRBD2 is a possible D gene (5 bases). This CDR3 has 14 amino acids. The germline V gene has CDR1 SGHTA and CDR2 FQGTGA.

This clonotype was counted between two and nine times. V and J are TRBV29-1 and TRBJ1-2, with TRBD1 matching 8 bases. Germline V gene data show CDR1 as SQVTM and CDR2 as ANQGSEA. The CDR3 consists of 13 residues. V shed 7 bases, J shed 4 bases, and the junction held 8 bases outside the gene matches. CDR3 in amino acids: CSALPGQGYGYTF. CDR3 nucleotides: TGCAGCGCCCTCCCAGGACAGGGCTATGGCTACACCTTC. The whole variable domain, remainder taken from reference TRBV29-1 and TRBJ1-2, is SAVISQKPSRDICQRGTSLTIQCQVDSQVTMMFWYRQQPGQSLTLIATANQGSEATYESGFVIDKFPISRPNLTFSTLTVSNMSPEDSSIYLCSALPGQGYGYTFGSGTRLTVV.

The chain joins TRBV20-1 to TRBJ2-1, with TRBD2 as a possible D gene (5 bases). This CDR3 is built from 14 residues. Per germline, CDR1 DFQATT and CDR2 SNEGSKA (reference sequence). Trimming pared 0 bases from V and 7 bases from J, leaving 13 bases between. In DNA form, the CDR3 reads TGCAGTGCTAGAGATCTCGGTAGAGGGAATGAGCAGTTCTTC. Amino acid sequence: CSARDLGRGNEQFF.

This clonotype was counted many times. The chain couples TRBV7-2 to TRBJ1-5; D ambiguous. Trimming left V 5 bases short and J 9 bases short, with 14 bases between. The CDR3 sequence is 13 residues long. Germline CDR1 SGHTA, CDR2 FQGNSA. The CDR3 region has the DNA TGTGCCAGCAGCCAAAGGGTAAAGGGGCCCCAGCATTTT. This gives the protein CASSQRVKGPQHF.